This T cell receptor (beta chain) comes out of a study of CD8+ T cells in alopecia areata (dated 2018 in TCRdb). The study in broad terms: Treated patients were enrolled in an open-label pilot trial of oral tofacitinib at 5 to 10 mg twice daily for moderate-to-severe alopecia areata. To study T cell clonal expansion in alopecia areata, the researchers applied high-throughput TCRbeta sequencing to both the C3H/HeJ mouse model and human patients. Disease severity in treated patients was measured with the SALT score, which quantifies the percentage of affected scalp surface area. The RNA source kit depended on sample type: the PAXgene miRNA kit for fixed scalp, the miRNeasy kit for PBMCs, and the RNeasy kit for mouse skin. Clonality in the scalp was compared among normal scalp (n=4), patchy alopecia areata scalp (n=8), and alopecia totalis/universalis scalp (n=8). Amplification of TCRbeta CDR3 regions was done by immunoSEQ multiplex PCR using 35 Vbeta forward primers and 13 Jbeta reverse primers. Patients on tofacitinib were biopsied at baseline and after 4 and 24 weeks of treatment, and several of the patients also had a later scalp biopsy. Patients stayed on tofacitinib for 6 to 18 months and then had 6 months of follow-up off drug so that delayed response and recurrence could be assessed. On the human side, TCRbeta sequencing was run on scalp tissue and on sorted CD4+ and CD8+ peripheral blood T cells from healthy controls and from alopecia areata patients with either patchy or totalis/universalis disease. The full study reports these points: Many expanded lesional clones persisted in scalp and blood during tofacitinib treatment, which may partly explain relapse after stopping treatment. Compared with normal scalp, lesional scalp had higher clonality and more expanded CD8+ clones, particularly in alopecia totalis/universalis, a pattern that suggests antigenic drive. With tofacitinib, both scalp clonality and the number of expanded CD8+ clones among the top 100 scalp clones went down significantly. Because the treated cohort was small and had just a single nonresponder, larger studies are needed to establish links between baseline CD8+ expansion and response. Compared with mice, TCR sequences shared between patients were less clear, possibly partly because of HLA diversity across the patient population. Unlike mouse skin, where gammadelta T cells dominate, normal human skin contains resident alphabeta T cells that get sequenced too, which complicates analysis of the scalp TCR repertoire.

Library preparation was by the immunoSEQ multiplex PCR assay. For TCR sequencing, RNA was extracted from every sample and reverse transcribed into cDNA to serve as template. SuperScript III was used to make first-strand cDNA, primed with a 2:1 mix of oligo-dT and random hexamers. A synthetic immune receptor repertoire was used to measure amplification bias, and any remaining bias was corrected computationally. From the authors' description of their analysis: After raw reads were preprocessed to remove errors, the CDR3 was defined following IMGT conventions as running from the conserved cysteine to phenylalanine. To get clonality, Shannon entropy was normalized by log2 of the number of productive unique TCRs and the result was subtracted from 1. Scalp TCRbeta sequences were cross-referenced with sorted blood CD4 and CD8 repertoires so that the CD4 or CD8 identity of scalp clones could be inferred. TCRdb provides this immuneACCESS table in a form limited to in-frame rearrangements. Some clones are lacking; in checked studies, under half of them reflect an unresolved V gene, and why the rest are absent is not known. The DNA was the basis for D and trimming; V, J and clone size are from that table. In this sample the table shows fewer than 350,000 clones, 58% of which occur a single time. Approximately 2% of the sample lies in the top ten.

Sample time point, as interpreted from the label and publication: less than 25 weeks on oral tofacitinib. The treatment or condition label, read with the paper, signifies: oral pan-JAK inhibitor, 5-10 mg twice daily. From alopecia areata patients, peripheral blood was collected along with lesional scalp punch biopsies. PBMCs were isolated by density centrifugation and stained for CD3, CD4 and CD8, and CD4+ and CD8+ T cells were sorted on a FACSAria. As regards this clone: Its antigen is still unknown. No base quality information exists; no much larger clone differs at one position.

Trimming leaves V shorter by 2 bases and J shorter by 2 bases, with the junction holding 6 bases beyond the gene matches. The CDR3 measures 15 amino acids from cysteine to phenylalanine. The kept DNA is CDR3 alone, 45 bases in frame from the first base. Via the germline V gene, CDR1 is SGDLS and CDR2 YYNGEE. The chain uses TRBV9 and TRBJ2-5, and TRBD1 aligns with 7 junction nucleotides. This receptor was taken from a human donor with alopecia areata. The sample here was CD4+ T cells sorted from blood, taken at week 24, from a patient treated with tofacitinib. The sequenced DNA: TGTGCCAGCAGCGTGGGGCCGGGACAGCAAGAGACCCAGTACTTC. Its translation reads: CASSVGPGQQETQYF. Where the CDR3 stops, the reference TRBV9 and TRBJ2-5 genes take over; the full variable domain is DSGVTQTPKHLITATGQRVTLRCSPRSGDLSVYWYQQSLDQGLQFLIQYYNGEERAKGNILERFSAQQFPDLHSELNLSSLELGDSALYFCASSVGPGQQETQYFGPGTRLLVL.